This is a list of T cell receptor beta chains from one sample in a study of blood T cell repertoires in COVID-19. Sequenced by immunoSEQ multiplex PCR; TCRdb stores in-frame clones only, minus some. The sample holds some 200,000 clones; 65% to 85% are singletons and the top ten take 6.5% to 9%. The specimen sequenced was PBMCs or T cells enriched from blood (not recorded which). Receptors were obtained from a woman aged 40 to 50 with acute COVID-19. Both conserved end residues are part of each CDR3. D genes are given only for firm matches. Clone sizes are given selectively: once, few, many, or a class where the clone is expanded.

>TRBJ2-5|NA|NA|TRBV5-5
TGTGCCAGCAGCTTGGCCTCGGGGCAAGAGACCCAGTACTTC
CASSLASGQETQYF
>TRBJ2-5|NA|NA|TRBV3-1/TRBV3-2
TGTGCCAGCAGCCAAGCGGGAGTTGCGGAGACCCAGTACTTC
CASSQAGVAETQYF
>TRBJ2-7|NA|NA|TRBV28
TGTGCCGCCGGCAGGGGGGTTTACGAGCAGTACTTC
CAAGRGVYEQYF
>TRBJ2-7|NA|once|TRBV7-2
TGTGCCAGCAGCCCAGGGTTTGAAACAGGGCGATACGAGCAGTACTTC
CASSPGFETGRYEQYF
>TRBJ1-2|NA|NA|TRBV7-2
TGTGCCAGCAGCACTCCGCCGGGAAGTCGGGGCTACACCTTC
CASSTPPGSRGYTF
>TRBJ1-5|NA|NA|TRBV2
TGTGCCAGCAGTGAAACCACGACAGTTCAGCCCCAGCATTTT
CASSETTTVQPQHF
>TRBJ1-2|NA|NA|TRBV18
TGTGCCAGCTCACCACCCTCGTCTTTCTATGGCTACACCTTC
CASSPPSSFYGYTF
>TRBJ2-7|NA|many|TRBV28
TGTGCCAGCAGCCCAACAGGGCTGAGCTACGAGCAGTACTTC
CASSPTGLSYEQYF
>TRBJ2-2|TRBD1|NA|TRBV5-1
TGCGCCAGCAGCCTGGGGGACAGGACGAACACCGGGGAGCTGTTTTTT
CASSLGDRTNTGELFF
>TRBJ2-7|TRBD1|NA|TRBV5-1
TGCGCCAGCAGCCTGGCCGGACAGGGGGGCTACGAGCAGTACTTC
CASSLAGQGGYEQYF
>TRBJ2-7|NA|NA|TRBV5-3
TGTGCCAGAAGCTTGGGCCCCCCGGAGCTCGAGCAGTACTTC
CARSLGPPELEQYF
>TRBJ1-5|TRBD1|NA|TRBV19
TGTGCCAGTAGCACAGGGGGAGCTGGAGTGACGGCCCAGCATTTT
CASSTGGAGVTAQHF
>TRBJ2-7|TRBD2|NA|TRBV28
TGTGCCAGCAGTCCCCCGGGAGGGGCGCCCTACGAGCAGTACTTC
CASSPPGGAPYEQYF
>TRBJ2-5|NA|NA|TRBV18
TGTGCCAGCTCACCACTAAGGAAGGGAGGAGAGACCCAGTACTTC
CASSPLRKGGETQYF
>TRBJ1-2|TRBD1|NA|TRBV5-1
TGCGCCAGCAGCCTTCGACAGGGGGCGGATGGCTACACCTTC
CASSLRQGADGYTF
>TRBJ2-7|TRBD2|NA|TRBV27
TGTGCCAGCAGACACGACCGGACTAGCTTCGAGCAGTACTTC
CASRHDRTSFEQYF
>TRBJ1-1|NA|NA|TRBV3-1/TRBV3-2
TGTGCCAGCAGCCAAGGGGGAGTCCGTGCTTTCTTT
CASSQGGVRAFF
>TRBJ2-4|NA|medium-sized|TRBV19
TGTGCCAGTAGTATATGGGGCAGGGGCGGGGGTATTCAGTACTTC
CASSIWGRGGGIQYF
>TRBJ1-1|NA|once|TRBV6-5
TGTGCCAGCAGGACAGCGAACACTGAAGCTTTCTTT
CASRTANTEAFF
>TRBJ2-7|NA|NA|TRBV25-1
TGTGCCAGCAGTCTCCAAGGGGGGGGCGCCCACATTCACTACGAGCAGTACTTC
CASSLQGGGAHIHYEQYF
>TRBJ2-6|NA|NA|TRBV14
TGTGCCAGCAGCCCGGGACTGTACGTCCTGACTTTC
CASSPGLYVLTF
>TRBJ2-7|TRBD1|NA|TRBV2
TGTGCCAGCAGCCGGGACAGGGCCGCCGAGCAGTACTTC
CASSRDRAAEQYF